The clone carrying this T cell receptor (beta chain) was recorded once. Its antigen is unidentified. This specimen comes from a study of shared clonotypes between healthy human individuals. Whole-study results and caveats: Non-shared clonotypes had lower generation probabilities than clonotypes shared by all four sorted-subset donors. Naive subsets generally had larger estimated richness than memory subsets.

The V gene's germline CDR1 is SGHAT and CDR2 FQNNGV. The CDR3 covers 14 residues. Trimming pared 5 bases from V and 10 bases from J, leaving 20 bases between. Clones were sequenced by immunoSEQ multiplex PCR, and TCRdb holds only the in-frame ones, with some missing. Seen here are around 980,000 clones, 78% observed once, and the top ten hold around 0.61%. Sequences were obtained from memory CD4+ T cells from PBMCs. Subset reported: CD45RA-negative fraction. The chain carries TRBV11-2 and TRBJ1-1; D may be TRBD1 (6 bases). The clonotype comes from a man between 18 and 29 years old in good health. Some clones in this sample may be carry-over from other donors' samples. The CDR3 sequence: CASSTSSGGRGAFF. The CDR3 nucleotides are TGTGCCAGCAGCACCTCCTCGGGGGGGCGGGGAGCTTTCTTT.